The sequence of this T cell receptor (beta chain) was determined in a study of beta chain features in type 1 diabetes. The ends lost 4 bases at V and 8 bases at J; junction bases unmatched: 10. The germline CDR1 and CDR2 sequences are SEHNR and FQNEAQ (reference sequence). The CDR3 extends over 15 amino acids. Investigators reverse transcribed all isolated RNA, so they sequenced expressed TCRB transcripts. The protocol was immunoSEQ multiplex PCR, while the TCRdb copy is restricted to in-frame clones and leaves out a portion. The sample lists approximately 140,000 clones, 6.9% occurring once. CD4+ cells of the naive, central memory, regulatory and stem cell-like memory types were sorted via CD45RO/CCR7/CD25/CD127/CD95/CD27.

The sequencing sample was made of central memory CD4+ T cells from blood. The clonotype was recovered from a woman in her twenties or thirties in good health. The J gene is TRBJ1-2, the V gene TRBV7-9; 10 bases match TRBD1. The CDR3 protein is CASSSTGTGAQGYTF. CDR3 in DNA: TGTGCCAGCAGCTCTACCGGGACAGGGGCTCAAGGCTACACCTTC. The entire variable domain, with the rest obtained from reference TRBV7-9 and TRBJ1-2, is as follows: DTGVSQNPRHKITKRGQNVTFRCDPISEHNRLYWYRQTLGQGPEFLTYFQNEAQLEKSRLLSDRFSAERPKGSFSTLEIQRTEQGDSAMYLCASSSTGTGAQGYTFGSGTRLTVV.